A selection of T cell receptor beta chains follows, all from one sample in a study of shared clonotypes between healthy human individuals. Clones were sequenced by immunoSEQ multiplex PCR, and TCRdb holds only the in-frame ones, with some missing. This sample has under 550,000 clones, with 90% to 96% found just once. The sequencing sample was made of naive CD4+ T cells sorted from blood. The receptors here all came from a woman aged 25 to 39 in good health. CDR3s include the opening cysteine and the closing phenylalanine or tryptophan. D genes are given only for firm matches. For some rows the clone size is stated as once, few or many, or as a class when expanded; others skip it.

V	J	size	D	CDR3
TRBV27	TRBJ1-1	.	TRBD1	CASRDRANTEAFF
TRBV27	TRBJ1-6	.	.	CASTYENNSPLHF
TRBV18	TRBJ1-1	.	.	CASSRGEDDTEAFF
TRBV28	TRBJ1-2	.	TRBD1	CASSFLDRAVYGYTF
TRBV7-6	TRBJ1-1	.	.	CASSAGNTEAFF
TRBV2	TRBJ1-2	.	.	CASTGGGDYGYTF
TRBV28	TRBJ2-7	once	TRBD1	CASKLQGAHEQYF
TRBV5-1	TRBJ2-7	.	TRBD2	CASSLVSGSYEQYF
TRBV6-1	TRBJ2-7	.	.	CASIPQAGEQYF
TRBV27	TRBJ1-6	.	.	CASSLSSRDNSPLHF
TRBV28	TRBJ1-5	.	TRBD1	CASNSGGRRQPQHF